This record looks at one TCR beta chain sequence and its context. Its antigen is still unknown. This sample is part of a study of T cell responses to AZD1222 COVID-19 vaccine. V lost 2 bases, J lost 0 bases, and 13 bases lay in between. The germline V gene encodes CDR1 MNHNS and CDR2 SASEGT. The CDR3 has 16 amino acids. Using immunoSEQ multiplex PCR, the repertoire was profiled, and TCRdb retains in-frame clones only, with some absent. The sample carries roughly 150,000 clones, about 93% recorded once. Study-level points and caveats: Repertoires were sampled only after the peak T cell response. Only a handful of AZD1222 recipients, about six in all, had baseline seropositivity.

The starting material was peripheral blood, obtained 28 days after the second AZD1222 dose. The chain combines TRBV6-1 with TRBJ1-2, with a possible D match to TRBD1 (6 bases). The clonotype comes from an adult who received the AZD1222 COVID-19 vaccine. The CDR3, as DNA: TGTGCCAGCAGTGAACCAGGACAGTTAGCTAACTATGGCTACACCTTC. This gives the protein CASSEPGQLANYGYTF.